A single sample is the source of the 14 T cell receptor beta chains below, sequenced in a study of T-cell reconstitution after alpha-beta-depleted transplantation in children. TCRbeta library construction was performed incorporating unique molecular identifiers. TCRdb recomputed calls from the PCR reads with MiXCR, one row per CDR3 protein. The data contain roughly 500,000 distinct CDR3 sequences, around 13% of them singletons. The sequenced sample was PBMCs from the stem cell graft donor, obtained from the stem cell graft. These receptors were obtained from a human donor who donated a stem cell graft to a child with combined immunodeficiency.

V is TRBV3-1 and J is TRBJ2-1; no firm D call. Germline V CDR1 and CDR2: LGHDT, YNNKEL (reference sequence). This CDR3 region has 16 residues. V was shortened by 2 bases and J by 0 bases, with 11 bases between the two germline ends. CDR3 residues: CASSQWQLGSYNEQFF. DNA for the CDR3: TGTGCCAGCAGCCAATGGCAATTAGGCTCCTACAATGAGCAGTTCTTC.

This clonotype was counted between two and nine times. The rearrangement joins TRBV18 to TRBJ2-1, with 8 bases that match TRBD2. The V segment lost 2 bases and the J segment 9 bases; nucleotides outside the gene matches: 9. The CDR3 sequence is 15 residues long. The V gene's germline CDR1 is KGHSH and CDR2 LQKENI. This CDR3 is CASSPASGSLREQFF. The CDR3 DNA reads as TGTGCCAGCTCACCAGCAAGCGGGAGTTTACGTGAGCAGTTCTTC.

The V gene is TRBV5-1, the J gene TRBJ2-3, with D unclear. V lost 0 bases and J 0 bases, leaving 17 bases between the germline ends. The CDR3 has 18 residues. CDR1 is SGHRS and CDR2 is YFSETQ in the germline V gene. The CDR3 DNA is TGCGCCAGCAGCTTGGGCCTTGACTCTACGTCTAGCACAGATACGCAGTATTTT. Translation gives CASSLGLDSTSSTDTQYF.

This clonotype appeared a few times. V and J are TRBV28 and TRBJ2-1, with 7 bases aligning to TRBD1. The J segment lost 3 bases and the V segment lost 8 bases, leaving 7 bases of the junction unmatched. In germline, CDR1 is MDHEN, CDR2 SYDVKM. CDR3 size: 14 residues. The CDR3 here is CASAYRGIYNEQFF. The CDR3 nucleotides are TGTGCCAGCGCTTACAGGGGAATCTACAATGAGCAGTTCTTC.

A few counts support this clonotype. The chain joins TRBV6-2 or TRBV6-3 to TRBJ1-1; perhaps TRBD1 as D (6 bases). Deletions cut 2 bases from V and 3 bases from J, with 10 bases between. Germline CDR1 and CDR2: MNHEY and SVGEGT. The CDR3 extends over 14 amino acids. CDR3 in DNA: TGTGCCAGCAGTTACGGGGGCACGGACACTGAAGCTTTCTTT. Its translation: CASSYGGTDTEAFF.

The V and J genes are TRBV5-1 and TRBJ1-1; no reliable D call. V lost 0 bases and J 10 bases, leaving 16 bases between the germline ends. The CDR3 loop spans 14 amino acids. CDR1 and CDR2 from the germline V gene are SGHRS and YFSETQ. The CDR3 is CASSLEPTLWGAFF. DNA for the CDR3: TGCGCCAGCAGCTTGGAACCAACCTTGTGGGGAGCTTTCTTT.

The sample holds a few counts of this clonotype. The CDR3 loop reads CATSGKGLNYGYTF. Written as DNA, the CDR3 is TGTGCCACCAGTGGAAAAGGGCTCAACTATGGCTACACCTTC. V gene TRBV24-1 combines with J gene TRBJ1-2, with no clear D. This CDR3 is built from 14 residues. V lost 5 bases, J lost 2 bases, and 11 bases lay in between. The germline gives CDR1 KGHDR, CDR2 SFDVKD.

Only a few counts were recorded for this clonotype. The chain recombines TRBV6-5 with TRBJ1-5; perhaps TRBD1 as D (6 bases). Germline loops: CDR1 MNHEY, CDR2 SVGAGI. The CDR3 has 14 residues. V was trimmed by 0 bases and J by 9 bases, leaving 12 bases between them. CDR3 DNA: TGTGCCAGCAGTTACTCGAAAGGGGGTGGGCCCCAGCATTTT. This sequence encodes CASSYSKGGGPQHF.

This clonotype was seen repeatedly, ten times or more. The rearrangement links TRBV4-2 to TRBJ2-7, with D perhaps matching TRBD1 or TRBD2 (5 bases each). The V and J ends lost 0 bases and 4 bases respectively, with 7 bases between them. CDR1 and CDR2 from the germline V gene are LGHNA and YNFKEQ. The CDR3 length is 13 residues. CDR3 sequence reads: CASSQEGEYEQYF. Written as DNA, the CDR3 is TGTGCCAGCAGCCAAGAGGGGGAATACGAGCAGTACTTC.

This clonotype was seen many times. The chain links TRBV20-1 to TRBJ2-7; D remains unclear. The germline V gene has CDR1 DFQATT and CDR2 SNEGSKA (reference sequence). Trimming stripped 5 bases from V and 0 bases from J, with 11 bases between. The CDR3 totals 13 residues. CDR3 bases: TGCAGTGCTGCAGATTTCTACTCCTACGAGCAGTACTTC. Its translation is CSAADFYSYEQYF.

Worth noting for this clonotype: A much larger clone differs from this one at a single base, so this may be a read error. The CDR3 nucleotides are TGTGCCATCAGCGCTCTAGCTAACAATGAGCAGTTCTTC. This gives the protein CAISALANNEQFF. The chain carries TRBV9 and TRBJ2-1, with D possibly being TRBD2 (5 bases). This CDR3 is built from 13 residues. Germline CDR1 and CDR2: SGDLS and YYNGEE.

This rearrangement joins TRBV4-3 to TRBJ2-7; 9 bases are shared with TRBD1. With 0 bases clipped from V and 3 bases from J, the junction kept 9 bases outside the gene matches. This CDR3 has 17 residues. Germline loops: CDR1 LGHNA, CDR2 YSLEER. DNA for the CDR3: TGCGCCAGCAGCCAAGATGATGGTGGGACAGGGCTCTACGAGCAGTACTTC. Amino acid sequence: CASSQDDGGTGLYEQYF.

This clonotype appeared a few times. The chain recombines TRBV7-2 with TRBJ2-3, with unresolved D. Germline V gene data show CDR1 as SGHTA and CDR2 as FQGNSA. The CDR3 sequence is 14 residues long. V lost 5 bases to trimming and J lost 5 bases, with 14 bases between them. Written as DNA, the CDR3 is TGTGCCAGCAGCGTGCCCTTCCTGGGAGATACGCAGTATTTT. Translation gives CASSVPFLGDTQYF.

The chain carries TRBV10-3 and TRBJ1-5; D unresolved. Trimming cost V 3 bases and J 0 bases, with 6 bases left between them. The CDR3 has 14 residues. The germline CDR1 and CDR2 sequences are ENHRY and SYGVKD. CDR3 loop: CAISDADSNQPQHF. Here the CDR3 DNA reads TGTGCCATCAGTGACGCGGATAGCAATCAGCCCCAGCATTTT.